A selection of T cell receptor beta chains follows, all from one sample in a study of blood T cells in healthy people across ages. A single record per CDR3 protein comes from TCRdb applying MiXCR to the 5' RACE reads. The sample has about 780,000 distinct CDR3 sequences; 62% are singletons. The sample comprised blood. The origin of the receptors is a man younger than 45 in good health. The CDR3 runs from the conserved cysteine through the conserved F or W. D genes are given only for firm matches. Not all rows give a size; the values are once, few, many and, for expanded clones, a class.

D,V,J,size,DNA,CDR3
TRBD1,TRBV4-2,TRBJ2-7,NA,TGTGCCAGCAGCGGGACAGCGCGCGGCGAGCAGTACTTC,CASSGTARGEQYF
NA,TRBV25-1,TRBJ2-3,NA,TGTGCCAGCAGTTCATTGGACACACTGGCGGATACGCAGTATTTT,CASSSLDTLADTQYF
NA,TRBV4-3,TRBJ2-7,NA,TGCGCCAGCAGCCGAGAACACGGGGACTACGAGCAGTACTTC,CASSREHGDYEQYF
NA,TRBV14,TRBJ2-7,NA,TGTGCCAGCAGCCAAAGCCACGAGCAGTACTTC,CASSQSHEQYF
TRBD2,TRBV7-2,TRBJ2-1,NA,TGCGCCAGCAGGTTCGCCCGGACTAGCGGGGTAAATGAGCAGTTCTTC,CASRFARTSGVNEQFF
NA,TRBV6-5,TRBJ1-2,NA,TGTGCCAGCAGTTACTCGATGATAGAAGGCTACACCTTC,CASSYSMIEGYTF
TRBD1,TRBV6-8,TRBJ1-1,NA,TGTGCCAGCAGTAAATCCCCGGACAGGTACACTGAAGCTTTCTTT,CASSKSPDRYTEAFF
NA,TRBV2,TRBJ1-5,NA,TGTGCCAGCAGACAGGGCGGTCAGCCCCAGCATTTT,CASRQGGQPQHF
TRBD1,TRBV29-1,TRBJ2-5,once,TGCAGCGTTAGGACAGGGGCTCAAGAGACCCAGTACTTC,CSVRTGAQETQYF
NA,TRBV4-2,TRBJ1-2,few,TGTGCCAGCAGCCAAGATCGGCCAACCTCTTATGGCTACACCTTC,CASSQDRPTSYGYTF
TRBD2,TRBV7-2,TRBJ2-5,NA,TGTGCCAGCAGCTTTGGGGGGGTGTACCAAGAGACCCAGTACTTC,CASSFGGVYQETQYF
TRBD2,TRBV7-9,TRBJ2-7,NA,TGTGCCAGCAGGGCGGGGGGCCACGAGCAGTACTTC,CASRAGGHEQYF
NA,TRBV4-1,TRBJ1-6,few,TGCGCCAGCAGCCAGGGGGTACGGTCACCCCTCCACTTT,CASSQGVRSPLHF
TRBD2,TRBV20-1,TRBJ2-7,NA,TGCAGTGCTCCGCTCCCTGGCGGGGGACCCTACGAGCAGTACTTC,CSAPLPGGGPYEQYF
TRBD2,TRBV9,TRBJ2-3,NA,TGTGCCAGCAGCCCTCCCAGCGGGGAGGGAGCAGATACGCAGTATTTT,CASSPPSGEGADTQYF
TRBD2,TRBV7-2,TRBJ2-7,few,TGTGCCAGCAGTCAGCGGGGGGGCCCCTACGAGCAGTACTTC,CASSQRGGPYEQYF
TRBD2,TRBV6-5,TRBJ2-3,NA,TGTGCCAGCGCCCACGGGGACTACCCCACAGATACGCAGTATTTT,CASAHGDYPTDTQYF
TRBD1,TRBV7-3,TRBJ2-5,NA,TGTGCCAGCAGCAGAGGTGACAGGGTTGGGCAGTACTTC,CASSRGDRVGQYF
NA,TRBV4-2,TRBJ2-7,NA,TGTGCCAGCAGCCACATAACACAGGACGAGCAGTACTTC,CASSHITQDEQYF
NA,TRBV9,TRBJ2-7,few,TGTGCCAGCAGCGTAGAGCCATCGGGATCCTACGAGCAGTACTTC,CASSVEPSGSYEQYF
NA,TRBV7-9,TRBJ2-5,once,TGTGCCAGCAGCCCTAACTTGTATGCAGAGACCCAGTACTTC,CASSPNLYAETQYF
NA,TRBV20-1,TRBJ2-3,NA,TGCAGTGCTAGAGTGGGTGAACAGGCAGATACGCAGTATTTT,CSARVGEQADTQYF
NA,TRBV12-3/TRBV12-4,TRBJ2-1,few,TGTGCCAGCAGTCACAGCCATACCTACAATGAGCAGTTCTTC,CASSHSHTYNEQFF
NA,TRBV29-1,TRBJ1-2,NA,TGCAGCGTTGAAGGCCCGGACTATGGCTACACCTTC,CSVEGPDYGYTF
TRBD1,TRBV28,TRBJ2-7,NA,TGTGCCAGCAGTTCCTCGGGGACAGGGTTCTCCTACGAGCAGTACTTC,CASSSSGTGFSYEQYF
TRBD1,TRBV25-1,TRBJ1-6,NA,TGTGCCAGCAGTGTTGCAGGGGGCGGGGGGGTTAATTCACCCCTCCACTTT,CASSVAGGGGVNSPLHF
NA,TRBV20-1,TRBJ2-3,few,TGCAGTGCTAGAGATTATAACACAGATACGCAGTATTTT,CSARDYNTDTQYF
NA,TRBV6-5,TRBJ2-1,NA,TGTGCCAGCGGGGGGATCAATGAGCAGTTCTTC,CASGGINEQFF
TRBD1,TRBV11-3,TRBJ1-2,NA,TGTGCCAGCAGCAGAGGCGGGACAGATGGCTACACCTTC,CASSRGGTDGYTF
TRBD2,TRBV10-3,TRBJ2-7,NA,TGTGCCATCAGTCCTAGCGGGACCTATTCCTACGAGCAGTACTTC,CAISPSGTYSYEQYF
NA,TRBV29-1,TRBJ2-7,NA,TGCAGCGCCGCGACCCGGTTATCCTACGAGCAGTACTTC,CSAATRLSYEQYF
TRBD2,TRBV6-1,TRBJ2-1,once,TGTGCCAGCAGTGTGAACGGGGGGACTTACAATGAGCAGTTCTTC,CASSVNGGTYNEQFF
TRBD2,TRBV24-1,TRBJ2-6,few,TGTGCCACCAGTGATTTCGGGGGGAGCTCTGGGGCCAACGTCCTGACTTTC,CATSDFGGSSGANVLTF
NA,TRBV5-1,TRBJ1-1,NA,TGCGCCAGCAGCTGGCGTAGCGGGAACACTGAAGCTTTCTTT,CASSWRSGNTEAFF
TRBD1,TRBV12-3/TRBV12-4,TRBJ2-1,NA,TGTGCCAGCAGAAGGGACAGGCCCAATGAGCAGTTCTTC,CASRRDRPNEQFF
TRBD1,TRBV11-1,TRBJ2-1,NA,TGTGCCAGCAGCTTAGAAGGCAGGGGGCAGGATGAGCAGTTCTTC,CASSLEGRGQDEQFF
NA,TRBV20-1,TRBJ1-2,NA,TGCAGTGCTAGATCCGTGGGGTCTGGCTCTGGCTACACCTTC,CSARSVGSGSGYTF
TRBD2,TRBV7-2,TRBJ2-1,NA,TGTGCCAGCAGCTTAGCGCGGACGGGGGGGTACAATGAGCAGTTCTTC,CASSLARTGGYNEQFF
TRBD2,TRBV20-1,TRBJ2-1,NA,TGCAGTGCTAGAAGTTCGGGGACTAGCGGGGAGCAGTTCTTC,CSARSSGTSGEQFF
NA,TRBV7-9,TRBJ2-4,NA,TGTGCCAGCAGCTTATCCCAGAGCGAAAACATTCAGTACTTC,CASSLSQSENIQYF
NA,TRBV7-2,TRBJ1-2,NA,TGTGCCAGCAGCTTAACAGGGACCAACTATGGCTACACCTTC,CASSLTGTNYGYTF
TRBD1,TRBV6-5,TRBJ2-7,once,TGTGCCAGCAGACGACAGGGAAGGAACTACGAGCAGTACTTC,CASRRQGRNYEQYF
TRBD2,TRBV7-2,TRBJ2-1,once,TGTGCCAGCAGCGACCGAGCGGGGGCCGGGAAGAATGAGCAGTTCTTC,CASSDRAGAGKNEQFF
TRBD2,TRBV6-2/TRBV6-3,TRBJ2-5,NA,TGTGCCAGCAGAAACGGGGGGGCCCTCTTCCGGACCCAGTACTTC,CASRNGGALFRTQYF
NA,TRBV7-6,TRBJ2-7,NA,TGTGCCAGCAGCTTAGCGACGGCCCACTCGTTCAATGAGCAGTACTTC,CASSLATAHSFNEQYF
NA,TRBV12-3/TRBV12-4,TRBJ1-1,NA,TGTGCCAGCAGTAGGGAAAACATGAACACTGAAGCTTTCTTT,CASSRENMNTEAFF
NA,TRBV15,TRBJ2-1,few,TGTGCCACCAGCAGAGATGACGGACAGTTCTACAATGAGCAGTTCTTC,CATSRDDGQFYNEQFF
TRBD2,TRBV7-9,TRBJ2-7,NA,TGTGCCAGCAGCCATCTCCGGACTAGCGTGTACGAGCAGTACTTC,CASSHLRTSVYEQYF
TRBD1,TRBV12-3/TRBV12-4,TRBJ2-4,NA,TGTGCCAGCAGTTTATGGAGGACAGGGAATGCGAACATTCAGTACTTC,CASSLWRTGNANIQYF
NA,TRBV7-8,TRBJ2-7,NA,TGTGCCAGCAGCTTAGCGAAAAGGGCTCCCGGATACGAGCAGTACTTC,CASSLAKRAPGYEQYF
NA,TRBV7-2,TRBJ1-5,NA,TGTGCCAGCAGCTTACCAGGGGGCAATCAGCCCCAGCATTTT,CASSLPGGNQPQHF
NA,TRBV12-3/TRBV12-4,TRBJ2-5,NA,TGTGCCAGCAGTTTGGAGGTCGTGGAGACCCAGTACTTC,CASSLEVVETQYF
NA,TRBV7-3,TRBJ2-5,once,TGTGCCAGCAGCCCCAACAGGGCGCAAGAGACCCAGTACTTC,CASSPNRAQETQYF
TRBD1,TRBV15,TRBJ2-5,NA,TGTGCCACCAGCAGAGGGACAGGGGTAGGAGAGACCCAGTACTTC,CATSRGTGVGETQYF
NA,TRBV3-1,TRBJ2-5,NA,TGTGCCAGCAGCTCAGGGGTAAGGCTGAAAGAGACCCAGTACTTC,CASSSGVRLKETQYF